The present T cell receptor beta chain was sequenced within a study of blood T cell repertoires in COVID-19. On the study more broadly: Donors in the United States, Italy and Spain gave samples during acute or convalescent COVID-19.

Using immunoSEQ multiplex PCR, the repertoire was profiled, and TCRdb retains in-frame clones only, with some absent. The sample consists of about 95,000 clones, 81% of them appearing once. The CDR3 sequence is 17 residues long. V gave up 0 bases and J gave up 9 bases; unmatched junction bases: 9. The germline CDR1 and CDR2 sequences are SGHRS and YFSETQ. Followed longitudinally, the Seattle patients had been enrolled during active infection. The chain recombines TRBV5-1 with TRBJ1-6; 10 bases are shared with TRBD1. Sequencing was carried out using peripheral blood. The TCR sequence derives from a man older than 75 with COVID-19, enrolled during active disease. CDR3 region: CASSLEGQGLIGSPLHF. CDR3 coding DNA: TGCGCCAGCAGCTTGGAGGGACAGGGGTTAATAGGTTCACCCCTCCACTTT.